The 10 T cell receptor beta chains below all came from one sample that was sequenced in a study of shared clonotypes between healthy human individuals. Clones were read by immunoSEQ multiplex PCR, and TCRdb kept only the in-frame ones, dropping some. The sample has 1,400,000 or so clones, approximately 98.5% seen once. The source material was naive CD4+ T cells sorted from blood. Subset denoted: CD45RA+ positively selected. The receptors come from a man aged 25-45 years in good health.

V gene TRBV27 combines with J gene TRBJ1-5; D not certain. This CDR3 region has 18 residues. Per germline, CDR1 MNHEY and CDR2 SMNVEV (reference sequence). Trimming took 7 bases from V and 6 from J, leaving 28 bases between them. The CDR3, as DNA: TGTGCCAGCAAGTGGGTCCTAGACGGGCCGTGCGGGTGTCAGCCCCAGCATTTT. Translated: CASKWVLDGPCGCQPQHF.

V is TRBV5-1 and J is TRBJ2-1; the D gene is possibly TRBD2 (6 bases). CDR3 length: 17 residues. Germline lookup yields CDR1 SGHRS and CDR2 YFSETQ. Trimming cost V 6 bases and J 6 bases, with 25 bases left between them. The CDR3 DNA reads as TGCGCCAGCACGCTCCAACCTCTAGCGCGGGGTGGCAATGAGCAGTTCTTC. Amino acids: CASTLQPLARGGNEQFF.

The chain combines TRBV28 with TRBJ2-3, with no clear D. V lost 1 base and J lost 4, with 6 bases in between. The CDR3 contains 13 residues. Germline-derived CDR1 and CDR2 are MDHEN and SYDVKM. CDR3 sequence reads: CASSLSSPDTQYF. The CDR3 nucleotides are TGTGCCAGCAGTTTATCGTCTCCAGATACGCAGTATTTT.

The chain is built from TRBV7-3 and TRBJ2-5; TRBD2 matches 8 bases. Germline trimming cut 5 bases from V and 5 bases from J; bases unmatched to any gene: 10. This CDR3 is 15 amino acids long. Per the germline V gene, CDR1 is SGHTA and CDR2 is FQGTGA. The CDR3 loop reads CASSPTGRGRETQYF. The DNA for the CDR3 is TGTGCCAGCAGCCCTACCGGGAGGGGTCGGGAGACCCAGTACTTC.

The chain is built from TRBV28 and TRBJ2-7; D call uncertain. The CDR3 consists of 13 residues. Germline V gives CDR1 MDHEN, CDR2 SYDVKM. V shed 7 bases and J shed 6 bases, with 16 bases lying between them. CDR3 sequence reads: CASNNPWPPEQYF. In DNA, the CDR3 is TGTGCCAGCAATAATCCGTGGCCCCCCGAGCAGTACTTC.

About this clone itself: Distinct nucleotide sequences in the sample also encode this CDR3. This chain connects TRBV7-9 to TRBJ2-1; no definite D call. Trimming took off 1 base at V and 9 bases at J, with 1 base between the two ends. CDR3 size: 10 residues. Germline CDR1 SEHNR, CDR2 FQNEAQ (reference sequence). The CDR3 sequence is CASSLGEQFF. The CDR3 region has the DNA TGTGCCAGCAGCTTAGGTGAGCAGTTCTTC.

The sample holds one count of this clone. The J gene is TRBJ2-1, the V gene TRBV27, with D perhaps TRBD1 (5 bases). Germline CDR1 and CDR2: MNHEY and SMNVEV (reference sequence). CDR3 size: 16 residues. The V end was cut by 7 bases, the J end by 2 bases, with 18 bases between. Written as DNA, the CDR3 is TGTGCCAGCAAACGCAAGGGGTCGGATACCTACAATGAGCAGTTCTTC. Amino acids: CASKRKGSDTYNEQFF.

This chain connects TRBV29-1 to TRBJ1-4; 11 bases match TRBD1. Losses at the gene ends were 6 bases for V and 8 bases for J; bases not matched to a gene: 5. The CDR3 is 13 amino acids. The germline V gene encodes CDR1 SQVTM and CDR2 ANQGSEA. The CDR3 DNA is TGCAGCGTCGCCTGGGACAGGGGGGAAAAACTGTTTTTT. Translation gives CSVAWDRGEKLFF. The complete variable domain, with remaining parts taken from reference TRBV29-1 and TRBJ1-4, reads SAVISQKPSRDICQRGTSLTIQCQVDSQVTMMFWYRQQPGQSLTLIATANQGSEATYESGFVIDKFPISRPNLTFSTLTVSNMSPEDSSIYLCSVAWDRGEKLFFGSGTQLSVL.

The chain uses TRBV6-1 and TRBJ2-3; either TRBD1 or TRBD2 may supply D (5 bases each). Germline V gives CDR1 MNHNS, CDR2 SASEGT. The CDR3 sequence is 14 residues long. Trimming took 1 base from V and 3 from J, leaving 8 bases between them. Written as DNA, the CDR3 is TGTGCCAGCAGTGAAGGGGACGGTACAGATACGCAGTATTTT. Its translation: CASSEGDGTDTQYF.

As concerns this clone: The sample has other DNA sequences that encode this CDR3 too. The chain couples TRBV28 to TRBJ2-7, with D possibly being TRBD1 or TRBD2 (5 bases each). Trimming shortened V by 9 bases and J by 0 bases, and 12 bases separated the two germline ends. The germline V gene encodes CDR1 MDHEN and CDR2 SYDVKM. This CDR3 spans 13 amino acids. CDR3 sequence: CASRPGSSYEQYF. The CDR3 coding sequence is TGTGCCAGTCGCCCAGGGAGCTCCTACGAGCAGTACTTC. Looking up the rest from reference TRBV28 and TRBJ2-7 gives the full variable domain: DVKVTQSSRYLVKRTGEKVFLECVQDMDHENMFWYRQDPGLGLRLIYFSYDVKMKEKGDIPEGYSVSREKKERFSLILESASTNQTSMYLCASRPGSSYEQYFGPGTRLTVT.